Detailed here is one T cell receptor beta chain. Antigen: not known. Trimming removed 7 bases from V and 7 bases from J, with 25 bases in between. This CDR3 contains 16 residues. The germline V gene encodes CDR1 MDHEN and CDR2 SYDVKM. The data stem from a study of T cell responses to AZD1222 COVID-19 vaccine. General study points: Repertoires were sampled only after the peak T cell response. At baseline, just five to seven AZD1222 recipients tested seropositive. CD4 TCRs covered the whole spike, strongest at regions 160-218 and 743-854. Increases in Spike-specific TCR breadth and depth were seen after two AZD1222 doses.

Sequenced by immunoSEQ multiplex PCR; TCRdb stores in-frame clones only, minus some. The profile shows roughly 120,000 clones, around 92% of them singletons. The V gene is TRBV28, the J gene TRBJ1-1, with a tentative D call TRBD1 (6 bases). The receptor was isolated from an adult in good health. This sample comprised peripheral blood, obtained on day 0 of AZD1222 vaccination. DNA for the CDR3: TGTGCCAGCACCAAAGGGGGACAACTAGGAGTGGGTGAAGCTTTCTTT. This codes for CASTKGGQLGVGEAFF.